This record looks at one T cell receptor beta chain sequence and its context. Germline V gene sequence: CDR1 SGHDT, CDR2 YYEEEE. The CDR3 is 14 residues long. V was pared by 0 bases and J by 4 bases, with 11 bases between. The study drew all its donors from Caucasian adults living in Nashville, Tennessee. Sequenced by immunoSEQ multiplex PCR; TCRdb stores in-frame clones only, minus some. The sample carries approximately 980,000 clones, about three quarters recorded once. These data are taken from a study of shared clonotypes between healthy human individuals. Study overall: For every donor, three CD4 naive, three CD4 memory, two CD8 naive and one CD8 memory plates were used.

The sample comprised memory CD4+ T cells sorted from blood. The sample's subset: CD45RA-negative fraction. The TCR sequence derives from a man between 18 and 35 years old in good health. The V gene is TRBV5-6, the J gene TRBJ2-7; D is possibly TRBD2 (6 bases). CDR3 sequence: CASSLEPGEYEQYF. In nucleotides, the CDR3 is TGTGCCAGCAGCTTGGAACCGGGGGAATACGAGCAGTACTTC.